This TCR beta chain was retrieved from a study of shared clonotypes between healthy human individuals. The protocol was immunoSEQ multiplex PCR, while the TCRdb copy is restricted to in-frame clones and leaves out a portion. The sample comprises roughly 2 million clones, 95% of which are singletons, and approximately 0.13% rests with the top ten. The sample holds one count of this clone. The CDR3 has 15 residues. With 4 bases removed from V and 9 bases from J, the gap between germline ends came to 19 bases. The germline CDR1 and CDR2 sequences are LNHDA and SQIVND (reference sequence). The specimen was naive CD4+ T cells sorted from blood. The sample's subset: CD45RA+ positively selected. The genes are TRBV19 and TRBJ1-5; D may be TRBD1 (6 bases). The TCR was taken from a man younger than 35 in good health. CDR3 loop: CASSRGGPSIGPQHF. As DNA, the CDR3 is TGTGCCAGTAGTAGAGGGGGTCCCTCTATCGGGCCCCAGCATTTT.